This TCR beta chain derives from a study of tissue T cells after allogeneic stem cell transplantation. With 1 base removed from V and 0 bases from J, the gap between germline ends came to 6 bases. Germline V gene lookup returns CDR1 KGHTA and CDR2 FRNEEI. The CDR3 totals 14 residues. On this clone: Any gene name here is a mouse gene name. The CDR3 end is not reached by the read, which stops 1 residue before it; the germline J gene fills it in.

Sequenced by immunoSEQ multiplex PCR; TCRdb stores in-frame clones only, minus some. Among about 7,900 clones listed, approximately 50% were seen once. Time point defined: mouse harvest day 7 after allogeneic transplant. The graft held 10^6 splenic CD5+ T cells and 10^7 T-cell-depleted bone marrow cells. Sample: gut tissue. This chain connects TRBV24 to TRBJ1-2, with TRBD1 as a possible D gene (5 bases). This sequence originates from a female BALB/c mouse given C57BL/6 T cells with graft-versus-host disease after an allogeneic hematopoietic cell transplant. The sequenced CDR3 bases are TGTGCCAGCAGTCTGTTAGGGGCAAACTCCGACTACACC. Its translation: CASSLLGANSDYT. The whole CDR3 protein is CASSLLGANSDYTF.